The source of this T cell receptor (beta chain) is a study of blood T cell repertoires in COVID-19. For the study at large: Italy, Spain and the United States were the sources of the convalescent and acute COVID-19 samples. From T cells, B-cell-depleted T cells, or PBMCs came the material, which was cDNA or gDNA.

Those enrolled in Seattle joined during active infection and were followed longitudinally afterward. Per the authors' pipeline: From reference gene primer amplification, estimates of nucleated cell counts were derived. The protocol was immunoSEQ multiplex PCR, while the TCRdb copy is restricted to in-frame clones and leaves out a portion. The DNA was the basis for D and trimming; V, J and clone size are from that table. The repertoire consists of around 150,000 clones, with around 89% occurring once and the leading ten covering under 3%. The material sequenced was peripheral blood. The origin of this receptor is a human donor with COVID-19, enrolled during active disease. The donor label of this sample is uncertain.

The CDR3 is CASIETGAHTQYF. Written as DNA, the CDR3 is TGTGCCAGCATCGAGACAGGGGCACATACGCAGTATTTT. This chain links TRBV6-5 with TRBJ2-3; 8 bases map to TRBD1. The CDR3 runs 13 residues. Trimming cost V 7 bases and J 7 bases; bases outside gene matches: 7. Germline V gives CDR1 MNHEY, CDR2 SVGAGI.